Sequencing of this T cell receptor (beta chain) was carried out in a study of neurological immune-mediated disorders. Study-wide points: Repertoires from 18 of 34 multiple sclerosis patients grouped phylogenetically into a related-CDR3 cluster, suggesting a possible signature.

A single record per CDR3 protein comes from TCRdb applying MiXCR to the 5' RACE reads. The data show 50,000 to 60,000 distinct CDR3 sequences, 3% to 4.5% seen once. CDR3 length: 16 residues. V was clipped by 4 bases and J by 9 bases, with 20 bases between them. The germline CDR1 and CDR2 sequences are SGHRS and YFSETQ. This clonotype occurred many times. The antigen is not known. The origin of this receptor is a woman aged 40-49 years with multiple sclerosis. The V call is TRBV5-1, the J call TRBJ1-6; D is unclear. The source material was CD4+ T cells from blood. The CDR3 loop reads CASSLLSSVSGSPLHF. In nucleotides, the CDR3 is TGCGCCAGCAGCCTCCTATCGTCCGTTTCCGGTTCACCCCTCCACTTT.